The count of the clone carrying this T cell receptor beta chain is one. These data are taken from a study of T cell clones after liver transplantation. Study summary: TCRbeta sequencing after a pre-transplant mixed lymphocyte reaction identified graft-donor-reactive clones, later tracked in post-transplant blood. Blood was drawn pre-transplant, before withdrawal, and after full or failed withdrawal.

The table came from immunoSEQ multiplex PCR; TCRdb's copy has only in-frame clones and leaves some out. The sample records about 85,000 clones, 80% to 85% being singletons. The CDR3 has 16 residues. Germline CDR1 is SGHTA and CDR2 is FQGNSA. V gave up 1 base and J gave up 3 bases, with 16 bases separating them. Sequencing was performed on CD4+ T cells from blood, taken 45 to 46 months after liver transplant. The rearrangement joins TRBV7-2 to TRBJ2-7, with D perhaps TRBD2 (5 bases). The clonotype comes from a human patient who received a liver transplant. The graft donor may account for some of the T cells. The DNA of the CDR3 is TGTGCCAGCAGCTTAGGGTCCGGCGGGTTAAGCTACGAGCAGTACTTC. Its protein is CASSLGSGGLSYEQYF.